The 31 T cell receptor beta chains in this list originate from one sample, sequenced in a study of blood T cell repertoires in COVID-19. Generated by immunoSEQ multiplex PCR, the TCRdb table keeps only in-frame clones and is missing some. The sample holds about 210,000 clones; approximately 86% are singletons and the top ten take 0.55% to 0.75%. Sequenced: peripheral blood. Receptors originate from a man in his forties or fifties with acute or convalescent COVID-19.

The chain carries TRBV5-8 and TRBJ2-5; 8 nucleotides match TRBD2. Germline lookup yields CDR1 SGHTS and CDR2 YDEGEE. Losses at the gene ends were 4 bases for V and 5 bases for J; bases not matched to a gene: 10. The CDR3 runs 15 residues. CDR3: CASSLGAGAWETQYF. The CDR3 nucleotides are TGTGCCAGCAGCCTGGGAGCGGGGGCGTGGGAGACCCAGTACTTC.

This rearrangement joins TRBV5-5 to TRBJ1-1, with a tentative D call TRBD1 (5 bases). V was trimmed by 7 bases and J by 6 bases, leaving 22 bases between them. The germline CDR1 and CDR2 sequences are SGHKS and YYEKEE (reference sequence). The CDR3 covers 15 residues. In nucleotides, the CDR3 is TGTGCCAGCGCCCAAGGAGGGGATTTAAGCGCTGAAGCTTTCTTT. This gives the protein CASAQGGDLSAEAFF.

The V gene is TRBV2, the J gene TRBJ1-6; TRBD1 is a possible D gene (6 bases). The length of the CDR3 is 13 residues. The germline V and J ends were trimmed by 10 bases and 7 bases, with 14 bases remaining between them. Looked up from germline, CDR1 is SNHLY and CDR2 is FYNNEI. The chain's CDR3 is CATTGQENSPLHF. CDR3 nucleotides: TGTGCCACAACAGGGCAGGAGAATTCACCCCTCCACTTT.

J is TRBJ2-1 and V is TRBV5-4; 7 positions match TRBD1. J was trimmed by 3 bases and V by 2 bases; bases with no gene match: 5. Looked up from germline, CDR1 is SGHNT and CDR2 is YYREEE (reference sequence). The CDR3 has 15 residues. CDR3 nucleotides: TGTGCCAGCAGCTTCTCGGACAGGTACTACAATGAGCAGTTCTTC. This gives the protein CASSFSDRYYNEQFF.

The V and J genes are TRBV7-8 and TRBJ2-7; maybe TRBD2 (5 bases). This CDR3 region has 16 residues. Germline V gene sequence: CDR1 SGHVS, CDR2 FQNEAQ. V lost 0 bases, J lost 4 bases, and 16 bases lay in between. The CDR3 sequence is CASSLAQGLPTYEQYF. The CDR3 DNA follows: TGTGCCAGCAGCTTAGCGCAAGGACTTCCAACTTACGAGCAGTACTTC. Supplemented by reference TRBV7-8 and TRBJ2-7, the full variable domain reads GAGVSQSPRYKVAKRGQDVALRCDPISGHVSLFWYQQALGQGPEFLTYFQNEAQLDKSGLPSDRFFAERPEGSVSTLKIQRTQQEDSAVYLCASSLAQGLPTYEQYFGPGTRLTVT.

The J gene is TRBJ2-1, the V gene TRBV30; TRBD2 agrees at 8 bases. CDR1 and CDR2 from the germline V gene are GTSNPN and SVGIG (reference sequence). This CDR3 is 13 amino acids long. The trim removed 2 bases at V and 16 bases at J, leaving 13 bases unmatched. The CDR3: CAWSSQNAAGGFF. Here the CDR3 DNA reads TGTGCCTGGAGTTCCCAGAACGCGGCGGGGGGATTCTTC.

The J gene is TRBJ2-2, the V gene TRBV6-5; D unresolved. Per germline, CDR1 MNHEY and CDR2 SVGAGI. The CDR3 is 12 amino acids. V was shortened by 3 bases and J by 5 bases, with 4 bases between the two germline ends. The CDR3 spells CASSYETGELFF. CDR3 in DNA: TGTGCCAGCAGTTATGAGACCGGGGAGCTGTTTTTT.

The chain joins TRBV3-1 (or the pseudogene TRBV3-2) to TRBJ1-2; 7 positions match TRBD1. The germline V gene has CDR1 LGHDT and CDR2 YNNKEL (reference sequence). V lost 1 base to trimming and J lost 3 bases; unmatched junction nucleotides: 2. CDR3 length equals 14 residues. CDR3 DNA sequence: TGTGCCAGCAGCCAAGTCGACAGGGACTATGGCTACACCTTC. The encoded protein is CASSQVDRDYGYTF.

The V call is TRBV7-9, the J call TRBJ1-3; D gene unclear. Deletions cut 3 bases from V and 3 bases from J, with 9 bases between. The CDR3 has 14 residues. Germline V gene lookup returns CDR1 SEHNR and CDR2 FQNEAQ (reference sequence). Written as DNA, the CDR3 is TGTGCCAGCAGCTTGAGTGTTAGTGGAAACACCATATATTTT. Its protein product is CASSLSVSGNTIYF. Based on the CDR3 plus reference TRBV7-9 and TRBJ1-3, the full variable domain is DTGVSQNPRHKITKRGQNVTFRCDPISEHNRLYWYRQTLGQGPEFLTYFQNEAQLEKSRLLSDRFSAERPKGSFSTLEIQRTEQGDSAMYLCASSLSVSGNTIYFGEGSWLTVV.

Only one count was recorded for this clone. V and J are TRBV7-3 and TRBJ2-1; D gene uncertain. Trimming stripped 4 bases from V and 9 bases from J, with 22 bases between. Looked up from germline, CDR1 is SGHTA and CDR2 is FQGTGA. This CDR3 spans 16 amino acids. The CDR3 loop is CASSSTPLEPPGEQFF. The CDR3 DNA follows: TGTGCCAGCAGCTCTACGCCCCTCGAGCCTCCCGGTGAGCAGTTCTTC.

The rearrangement joins TRBV30 to TRBJ1-4; the D is unclear. The germline CDR1 and CDR2 sequences are GTSNPN and SVGIG (reference sequence). Trimming left V 2 bases short and J 4 bases short, with 14 bases between. The CDR3 runs 15 residues. CDR3 nucleotide sequence: TGTGCCTGGAGTTTACAAGCGCTCCTTAATGAAAAACTGTTTTTT. Translating gives CAWSLQALLNEKLFF.

The chain joins TRBV19 to TRBJ1-5, with D tentatively TRBD1 (5 bases). Germline V gene data show CDR1 as LNHDA and CDR2 as SQIVND (reference sequence). Trimming removed 5 bases at V and 7 bases at J, with 12 bases between. The CDR3 is 13 residues long. CDR3 in DNA: TGTGCCAGTAGTTTCTCCAGGGTCCAGCCCCAGCATTTT. This gives the protein CASSFSRVQPQHF.

This clone appeared once. The chain combines TRBV19 with TRBJ1-1; D is unclear. This CDR3 has 15 amino acids. Germline CDR1 reads LNHDA; CDR2 reads SQIVND (reference sequence). Trimming stripped 8 bases from V and 0 bases from J, with 16 bases between. CDR3 coding DNA: TGTGCCAGTGTCAGGTCCCGAACAATGAACACTGAAGCTTTCTTT. Amino acid sequence: CASVRSRTMNTEAFF.

J is TRBJ2-5 and V is TRBV11-3; 8 bases are a match to TRBD1. Per germline, CDR1 SGHNT and CDR2 YENEEA. This CDR3 has 15 amino acids. The J segment lost 5 bases and the V segment lost 4 bases, leaving 9 bases of the junction unmatched. CDR3 residues: CASSSRDRPGETQYF. The CDR3 region has the DNA TGTGCCAGCAGCTCCCGGGACAGGCCGGGGGAGACCCAGTACTTC. Variable domain in full (rest from reference TRBV11-3 and TRBJ2-5): EAGVVQSPRYKIIEKKQPVAFWCNPISGHNTLYWYLQNLGQGPELLIRYENEEAVDDSQLPKDRFSAERLKGVDSTLKIQPAELGDSAVYLCASSSRDRPGETQYFGPGTRLLVL.

This clone was seen more than once but under ten times. The CDR3 nucleotides read TGTGCCATCAGTGTCCAGGGGTACACTGAAGCTTTCTTT. Its translation: CAISVQGYTEAFF. This chain connects TRBV10-3 to TRBJ1-1, with a weak D call TRBD1 (6 bases). The V gene lost 4 bases and the J gene lost 3 bases, with 9 bases spanning the gap. Germline V gene sequence: CDR1 ENHRY, CDR2 SYGVKD. The length of the CDR3 is 13 residues.

J is TRBJ2-7 and V is TRBV27; 7 bases align to TRBD1. Looked up from germline, CDR1 is MNHEY and CDR2 is SMNVEV (reference sequence). This CDR3 is 14 amino acids long. The J segment lost 4 bases and the V segment lost 8 bases, leaving 11 bases of the junction unmatched. CDR3 protein: CASGRPGQLYEQYF. DNA for the CDR3: TGTGCCAGCGGCCGACCGGGACAGTTGTACGAGCAGTACTTC.

The chain uses TRBV19 and TRBJ1-1; 7 bases fit TRBD1. Germline V gives CDR1 LNHDA, CDR2 SQIVND (reference sequence). V shed 2 bases and J 8 bases; nucleotides not matched to a gene: 5. The CDR3 is made up of 13 amino acids. Written as DNA, the CDR3 is TGTGCCAGTAGTATAACTAAGACAGGGGAAGCTTTCTTT. Residues: CASSITKTGEAFF.

The chain carries TRBV24-1 and TRBJ2-7; TRBD1 aligns across 7 bases. V shed 3 bases, J shed 5 bases, and the junction held 6 bases outside the gene matches. Per germline, CDR1 KGHDR and CDR2 SFDVKD. This CDR3 has 14 amino acids. Written as DNA, the CDR3 is TGTGCCACCAGTGATGACCTAGGGGGCCACGAGCAGTACTTC. This codes for CATSDDLGGHEQYF.

The rearrangement joins TRBV5-4 to TRBJ2-1; 10 bases match TRBD2. Germline CDR1 reads SGHNT; CDR2 reads YYREEE (reference sequence). The CDR3 is 14 amino acids. Germline trimming cut 4 bases from V and 5 bases from J; bases unmatched to any gene: 3. The CDR3 region has the DNA TGTGCCAGCAGCACAGGACTAGCGGACAATGAGCAGTTCTTC. Its translation: CASSTGLADNEQFF.

V is TRBV5-6 and J is TRBJ1-1; D may be TRBD1 (6 bases). Germline V gene sequence: CDR1 SGHDT, CDR2 YYEEEE. The ends were cut back, 0 bases at V and 0 bases at J, with 12 bases in the middle. The CDR3 consists of 16 residues. As DNA, the CDR3 is TGTGCCAGCAGCTTGGGTTGGACAGCTATGAACACTGAAGCTTTCTTT. Protein sequence: CASSLGWTAMNTEAFF.

The rearrangement uses TRBV7-2 and TRBJ1-2; tentatively, D is TRBD1 (6 bases). Germline V gene lookup returns CDR1 SGHTA and CDR2 FQGNSA. This CDR3 is 14 amino acids long. The V end was cut by 5 bases, the J end by 4 bases, with 14 bases between. CDR3 in amino acids: CASSPDSIFYGYTF. For the CDR3, the DNA is TGTGCCAGCAGCCCGGACAGTATTTTCTATGGCTACACCTTC.

This rearrangement joins TRBV25-1 to TRBJ1-1; D is unresolved. The CDR3 is 15 residues long. Trimming stripped 1 base from V and 3 bases from J, with 12 bases between. CDR1 is MGHDK, CDR2 SYGVNS, per germline. As DNA, the CDR3 is TGTGCCAGCAGTGAATTGCGGGGAATCTACACTGAAGCTTTCTTT. Translating it yields CASSELRGIYTEAFF.

V is TRBV30 and J is TRBJ2-1; TRBD2 aligns across 13 bases. Germline V CDR1 and CDR2: GTSNPN, SVGIG (reference sequence). The length of the CDR3 is 15 residues. V shed 5 bases and J 7 bases; nucleotides not matched to a gene: 8. This CDR3 reads CAWGLAGVLGNEQFF. The CDR3 DNA reads TGTGCCTGGGGACTAGCGGGAGTTCTGGGAAATGAGCAGTTCTTC.

This clone was seen once. The CDR3 region is CASSIDRETNEKLFF. Written as DNA, the CDR3 is TGTGCCAGTAGTATCGACAGAGAAACTAATGAAAAACTGTTTTTT. The chain employs TRBV19 and TRBJ1-4; D is possibly TRBD1 (5 bases). The CDR3 loop spans 15 amino acids. V lost 3 bases to trimming and J lost 1 base, with 9 bases between them. Per the germline V gene, CDR1 is LNHDA and CDR2 is SQIVND (reference sequence).

J is TRBJ2-7 and V is TRBV5-1; 7 bases fit TRBD1. The V and J ends lost 8 bases and 4 bases, in that order; junction bases with no gene match: 9. There are 13 residues in the CDR3. The germline gives CDR1 SGHRS, CDR2 YFSETQ. In DNA form, the CDR3 reads TGCGCCAGTGGTAGGGACAGCTGGTACGAGCAGTACTTC. This codes for CASGRDSWYEQYF.

The chain joins TRBV5-1 to TRBJ2-6; D uncertain. This CDR3 contains 16 residues. The ends were cut back, 4 bases at V and 2 bases at J, with 13 bases in the middle. The germline gives CDR1 SGHRS, CDR2 YFSETQ. In DNA, the CDR3 is TGCGCCAGCAGCCAAATCGCAGTTGCTGGGGCCAACGTCCTGACTTTC. Amino acids: CASSQIAVAGANVLTF.

This chain links TRBV10-1 with TRBJ1-2; TRBD1 matches 11 bases. The CDR3 runs 17 residues. The J segment lost 0 bases and the V segment lost 4 bases, leaving 7 bases of the junction unmatched. Germline loops: CDR1 WNHNN, CDR2 SYGVQD (reference sequence). CDR3 DNA sequence: TGCGCCAGCAGTGTTCTGGACAGGGGGCGCACTAACTATGGCTACACCTTC. Its protein is CASSVLDRGRTNYGYTF.

The gene calls are TRBV9 and TRBJ1-1; no clear D. The CDR3 covers 14 residues. V was shortened by 5 bases and J by 5 bases, with 16 bases between the two germline ends. Germline loops: CDR1 SGDLS, CDR2 YYNGEE. The CDR3 protein is CASSIRSEVTEAFF. The CDR3 bases are TGTGCCAGCAGTATACGTTCAGAGGTAACTGAAGCTTTCTTT.

This chain links TRBV14 with TRBJ2-7; D is unclear. The CDR3 has 14 residues. Germline CDR1 and CDR2: SGHDN and FVKESK. V lost 2 bases, J lost 4 bases, and 12 bases lay in between. The CDR3 protein is CASSQTATFYEQYF. DNA for the CDR3: TGTGCCAGCAGCCAAACAGCCACTTTTTACGAGCAGTACTTC.

This chain links TRBV3-1 (or the pseudogene TRBV3-2) with TRBJ1-2; D possibly corresponds to TRBD1 (5 bases). The V end was cut by 2 bases, the J end by 6 bases, with 13 bases between. CDR1 is LGHDT and CDR2 is YNNKEL in the germline V gene (reference sequence). This CDR3 region has 14 residues. This chain's CDR3 is CASSQQEGLDGYTF. The CDR3 DNA sequence: TGTGCCAGCAGCCAACAGGAGGGGCTGGATGGCTACACCTTC.

This rearrangement joins TRBV5-1 to TRBJ2-1; D is possibly TRBD2 (5 bases). Germline CDR1 SGHRS, CDR2 YFSETQ. V was trimmed by 1 base and J by 0 bases, leaving 8 bases between them. The CDR3 length is 15 residues. The CDR3 sequence: CASSLSAGSYNEQFF. The DNA for the CDR3 is TGCGCCAGCAGCTTGTCTGCGGGCTCCTACAATGAGCAGTTCTTC.